This entry lists 6 T cell receptor beta chains sequenced from one sample in a study of shared clonotypes between healthy human individuals. Sequencing was performed with immunoSEQ multiplex PCR; in TCRdb, only in-frame clones are kept and a portion is missing. The sample has about 680,000 clones; less than 80% are singletons. The sample was memory CD4+ T cells sorted from blood. As to subset: CD45RA-negative fraction. The receptors come from a woman in her thirties in good health.

This sequence joins TRBV4-1 and TRBJ1-1; 7 bases are a match to TRBD1. The length of the CDR3 is 16 residues. Looked up from germline, CDR1 is MGHRA and CDR2 is YSYEKL. V lost 1 base, J lost 6 bases, and 11 bases stayed unmatched. The CDR3 spells CASSQAGGNRGAEAFF. CDR3 nucleotide sequence: TGCGCCAGCAGCCAAGCCGGGGGGAACAGGGGCGCTGAAGCTTTCTTT.

The chain is built from TRBV7-2 and TRBJ2-1, with TRBD1 matching over 7 bases. V was pared by 5 bases and J by 1 base, with 8 bases of the junction left unmatched. CDR1 and CDR2 (germline): SGHTA, FQGNSA. CDR3 length equals 16 residues. CDR3 in DNA: TGTGCCAGCAGCGGCAGGGGGACGGGGTCCTACAATGAGCAGTTCTTC. Its protein product is CASSGRGTGSYNEQFF.

To note about this clone: A much larger clone lies a single base off, so this may be a read error. The rearrangement links TRBV11-2 to TRBJ1-5; D remains unclear. Germline V gene data show CDR1 as SGHAT and CDR2 as FQNNGV. This CDR3 has 13 amino acids. CDR3 nucleotide sequence: TGTGCCAGCAGCTTAGGTAGCCATCAGCCCCAGCATTTT. This codes for CASSLGSHQPQHF. The full variable domain, with the rest looked up from reference TRBV11-2 and TRBJ1-5, is EAGVAQSPRYKIIEKRQSVAFWCNPISGHATLYWYQQILGQGPKLLIQFQNNGVVDDSQLPKDRFSAERLKGVDSTLKIQPAKLEDSAVYLCASSLGSHQPQHFGDGTRLSIL.

The V call is TRBV6-1, the J call TRBJ1-2; 9 bases map to TRBD1. J was trimmed by 4 bases and V by 4 bases; bases with no gene match: 10. The CDR3 contains 16 residues. The germline CDR1 and CDR2 sequences are MNHNS and SASEGT. Here the CDR3 DNA reads TGTGCCAGCAGTGGACGACAGGGGGTGTTGGGCTATGGCTACACCTTC. Protein product: CASSGRQGVLGYGYTF.

This sequence joins TRBV11-2 and TRBJ2-5; no reliable D call. The V gene's germline CDR1 is SGHAT and CDR2 FQNNGV. Trimming pared 2 bases from V and 1 base from J, leaving 17 bases between. The CDR3 totals 17 residues. The CDR3 nucleotides read TGTGCCAGCAGCTTAACCCCCGGATGGACCGCCCAAGAGACCCAGTACTTC. Its protein product is CASSLTPGWTAQETQYF.

Worth noting for this clone: At one boundary the junction diverges from the germline segment, which might be a read error. The chain carries TRBV7-3 and TRBJ2-7; 9 positions agree with TRBD1. Germline V gene lookup returns CDR1 SGHTA and CDR2 FQGTGA. There are 14 residues in the CDR3. The chain's CDR3 is CASSSGQGSFEQYF. The CDR3 DNA follows: TGTGCCAGCAGCTCGGGACAGGGTTCCTTCGAGCAGTACTTC. The complete variable domain, with remaining parts taken from reference TRBV7-3 and TRBJ2-7, reads GAGVSQTPSNKVTEKGKYVELRCDPISGHTALYWYRQSLGQGPEFLIYFQGTGAADDSGLPNDRFFAVRPEGSVSTLKIQRTERGDSAVYLCASSSGQGSFEQYFGPGTRLTVT.